This is a list of T cell receptor beta chains from one sample in a study of cytomegalovirus exposure and HLA in healthy donors. The protocol was immunoSEQ multiplex PCR, while the TCRdb copy is restricted to in-frame clones and leaves out a portion. The table includes approximately 140,000 clones, around 82% detected once. The source material was PBMCs. All receptors come from a man aged 18 to 29 in good health and CMV-seropositive. Each CDR3 is given with its conserved first and last residue. Fields, in order: J gene, D gene, clone size, V gene, CDR3 protein, CDR3 DNA. A D gene is named only where the DNA matches it firmly. Where a row states a size, it is once, few, many or the class of an expanded clone; other rows omit it.

TRBJ1-1	NA	NA	TRBV10-3	CAISRASTGLNTEAFF	TGTGCCATCAGTCGGGCTTCGACAGGATTGAACACTGAAGCTTTCTTT
TRBJ2-5	NA	NA	TRBV4-2	CASRREKDINVETQYF	TGTGCCAGCAGGAGAGAAAAGGACATCAACGTGGAGACCCAGTACTTC
TRBJ2-1	NA	few	TRBV7-7	CASSLSGVNEQFF	TGTGCTAGCAGCTTATCGGGAGTCAATGAGCAGTTCTTC
TRBJ2-7	TRBD2	NA	TRBV5-6	CASSSQGGLAGLGEQYF	TGTGCCAGCAGCTCCCAGGGGGGACTAGCGGGATTGGGCGAGCAGTACTTC
TRBJ1-3	NA	NA	TRBV18	CASSPPLAGRTSGNTIYF	TGTGCCAGCTCACCACCGCTGGCAGGCCGTACCTCTGGAAACACCATATATTTT
TRBJ2-2	NA	NA	TRBV5-1	CASSPPDTSNTGELFF	TGCGCCAGCAGCCCACCGGACACCTCAAACACCGGGGAGCTGTTTTTT
TRBJ2-1	NA	NA	TRBV5-6	CASSWGASGEGEQFF	TGTGCCAGCAGCTGGGGGGCTAGCGGAGAAGGTGAGCAGTTCTTC
TRBJ1-2	NA	NA	TRBV7-2	CASSLGGQGYTF	TGTGCCAGCAGCTTAGGAGGGCAGGGCTACACCTTC
TRBJ2-1	TRBD2	NA	TRBV4-1	CASSQVPGTRRDNEQFF	TGCGCCAGCAGCCAGGTCCCCGGGACTAGACGCGACAATGAGCAGTTCTTC
TRBJ2-7	NA	NA	TRBV7-8	CASSLPGTATYEQYF	TGTGCCAGCAGCCTCCCCGGGACTGCTACCTACGAGCAGTACTTC
TRBJ2-7	NA	NA	TRBV29-1	CSVEGGQTYEQYF	TGCAGCGTTGAAGGTGGACAGACCTACGAGCAGTACTTC
TRBJ1-1	NA	NA	TRBV28	CASREAGTEAFF	TGTGCCAGCCGAGAGGCTGGGACTGAAGCTTTCTTT
TRBJ2-7	NA	NA	TRBV27	CASKSALGGITYEQYF	TGTGCCAGCAAATCTGCTTTGGGCGGGATCACCTACGAGCAGTACTTC
TRBJ1-2	TRBD1	NA	TRBV2	CASSDEVGQRPF	TGTGCCAGCAGTGATGAGGTGGGACAGAGGCCCTTC
TRBJ1-2	NA	NA	TRBV4-1	CASSQVLFSGSSTGGYTF	TGCGCCAGCAGCCAAGTTCTCTTCTCGGGGTCTTCAACTGGCGGCTACACCTTC
TRBJ2-7	TRBD1	NA	TRBV7-3	CASSLWGQYYEQYF	TGTGCCAGCAGCCTTTGGGGACAGTACTACGAGCAGTACTTC
TRBJ2-5	NA	NA	TRBV19	CASSTRRTVQETQYF	TGTGCCAGTAGTACTAGGCGGACAGTTCAAGAGACCCAGTACTTC
TRBJ2-7	NA	once	TRBV4-1	CASSQDPGAEQYF	TGCGCCAGCAGCCAAGATCCGGGTGCTGAGCAGTACTTC
TRBJ1-2	NA	NA	TRBV2	CASSGSGLNYGYTF	TGTGCCAGCAGTGGGTCAGGGTTAAACTATGGCTACACCTTC
TRBJ1-5	NA	NA	TRBV5-1	CASSLLGGQPQHF	TGCGCCAGCAGCCTCCTAGGGGGTCAGCCCCAGCATTTT
TRBJ1-2	NA	NA	TRBV2	CASSTSYSGGYTF	TGTGCCAGCTCTACGTCCTACTCGGGAGGCTACACCTTC
TRBJ2-5	TRBD1	NA	TRBV6-5	CASSYNRGDQETQYF	TGTGCCAGCAGTTACAACAGGGGGGATCAAGAGACCCAGTACTTC
TRBJ2-4	NA	NA	TRBV10-3	CAIKGLGENIQYF	TGTGCCATCAAAGGGCTAGGGGAAAACATTCAGTACTTC
TRBJ1-2	NA	NA	TRBV19	CASSPGVAPGYTF	TGTGCCAGTAGTCCTGGAGTTGCCCCAGGCTACACCTTC
TRBJ1-1	TRBD1	NA	TRBV19	CASSTSTGLNTEAFF	TGTGCCAGTAGTACTTCGACAGGGTTGAACACTGAAGCTTTCTTT
TRBJ2-1	NA	NA	TRBV5-1	CASSLAGRDPMDEQFF	TGCGCCAGCAGCTTGGCCGGGAGAGATCCAATGGATGAGCAGTTCTTC
TRBJ1-1	NA	few	TRBV5-4	CASSLGGGGTEAFF	TGTGCCAGCAGCTTGGGAGGGGGTGGCACTGAAGCTTTCTTT
TRBJ2-2	NA	NA	TRBV7-7	CASSFLGGANTGELFF	TGTGCTAGCAGCTTTTTAGGTGGGGCAAACACCGGGGAGCTGTTTTTT
TRBJ1-6	TRBD1	NA	TRBV4-1	CASSQGQGVRLSPLHF	TGCGCCAGCAGCCAGGGACAGGGAGTAAGGCTTTCACCCCTCCACTTT
TRBJ2-1	TRBD2	NA	TRBV10-2	CASSEQRPGMGLQNEQFF	TGCGCCAGCAGTGAGCAGCGTCCCGGGATGGGACTACAGAATGAGCAGTTCTTC
TRBJ2-7	NA	NA	TRBV27	CASRWGPGGEQYF	TGTGCCAGCAGGTGGGGGCCCGGCGGCGAGCAGTACTTC
TRBJ1-1	NA	NA	TRBV19	CASSIGGLYMNTEAFF	TGTGCCAGTAGTATAGGGGGACTGTACATGAACACTGAAGCTTTCTTT
TRBJ1-3	NA	NA	TRBV28	CASSFGVTPTGNTIYF	TGTGCCAGCAGTTTTGGAGTAACACCTACTGGAAACACCATATATTTT
TRBJ1-2	NA	NA	TRBV7-2	CASSTGGGYYGYTF	TGTGCCAGCAGCACGGGGGGGGGCTATTATGGCTACACCTTC
TRBJ1-5	NA	NA	TRBV7-8	CASSLDRNQPQHF	TGTGCCAGCAGCTTGGACAGAAATCAGCCCCAGCATTTT
TRBJ2-5	NA	NA	TRBV6-6	CASSKGETQYF	TGTGCCAGCAGCAAGGGGGAGACCCAGTACTTC
TRBJ1-2	NA	NA	TRBV29-1	CSVEWGRGGRNYGYTF	TGCAGCGTTGAGTGGGGTCGGGGGGGTAGAAACTATGGCTACACCTTC
TRBJ2-3	TRBD2	NA	TRBV28	CASSSSGRAYADTQYF	TGTGCCAGCAGCTCTAGCGGGAGGGCGTACGCAGATACGCAGTATTTT
TRBJ2-1	NA	NA	TRBV6-5	CASSTSPGSGQFF	TGTGCCAGCAGTACAAGTCCCGGGAGCGGGCAGTTCTTC
TRBJ1-1	TRBD1	once	TRBV5-1	CASSFKTGSTEAFF	TGCGCCAGCAGCTTTAAGACAGGGTCGACTGAAGCTTTCTTT
TRBJ2-7	NA	NA	TRBV5-1	CASSLSGIPYEQYF	TGCGCCAGCAGCTTGTCGGGAATCCCCTACGAGCAGTACTTC
TRBJ1-1	NA	NA	TRBV15	CATSREPGIRNTEAFF	TGTGCCACCAGCAGAGAGCCCGGGATAAGGAACACTGAAGCTTTCTTT
TRBJ1-3	NA	NA	TRBV28	CASSLFVGDSSGNTIYF	TGTGCCAGCAGTTTATTTGTAGGGGATTCCTCTGGAAACACCATATATTTT
TRBJ2-7	TRBD1	few	TRBV27	CASTPYVPGQGLNFYEQYF	TGTGCCAGCACTCCTTATGTCCCGGGACAGGGTTTAAATTTCTACGAGCAGTACTTC
TRBJ1-3	TRBD1	once	TRBV5-4	CASSQIDRGENTIYF	TGTGCCAGCAGCCAAATCGACAGGGGGGAAAACACCATATATTTT
TRBJ2-7	NA	NA	TRBV2	CASTSDQGHEQYF	TGTGCCAGCACGTCGGATCAGGGCCACGAGCAGTACTTC